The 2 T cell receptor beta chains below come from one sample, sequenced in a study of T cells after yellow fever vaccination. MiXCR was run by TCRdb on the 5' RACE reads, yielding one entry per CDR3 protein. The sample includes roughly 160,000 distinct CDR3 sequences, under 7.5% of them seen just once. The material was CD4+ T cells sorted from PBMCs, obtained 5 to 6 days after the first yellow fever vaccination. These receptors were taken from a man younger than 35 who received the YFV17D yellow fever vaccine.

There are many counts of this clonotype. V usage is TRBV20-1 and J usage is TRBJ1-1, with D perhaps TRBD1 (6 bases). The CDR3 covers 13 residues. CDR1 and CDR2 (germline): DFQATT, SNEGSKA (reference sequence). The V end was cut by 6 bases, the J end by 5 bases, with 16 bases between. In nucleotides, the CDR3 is TGCAGTGCCGCCCAAGGGGGGGGGACTGAAGCTTTCTTT. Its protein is CSAAQGGGTEAFF.

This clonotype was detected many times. The CDR3 sequence: CATSPLTGVNTEAFF. DNA for the CDR3: TGTGCCACCAGCCCCCTGACAGGGGTCAACACTGAAGCTTTCTTT. The chain joins TRBV15 to TRBJ1-1, with TRBD1 identical over 8 bases. The germline V gene encodes CDR1 LNHNV and CDR2 YYDKDF (reference sequence). J was trimmed by 2 bases and V by 5 bases; bases with no gene match: 7. The CDR3 contains 15 residues.